This TCR beta chain was recorded in a study of beta chain features in type 1 diabetes. Study-level findings and limits: When Type 1 diabetes patients were examined, their TCRB CDR3s proved moderately but significantly shorter in all four CD4+ subsets.

J was trimmed by 1 base and V by 2 bases; bases with no gene match: 1. In germline, CDR1 is SGHRS, CDR2 YFSETQ. This CDR3 has 14 amino acids. This clone has a handful of counts. Its antigen remains unknown. Once sorted, every population was more than 95% pure. The sequenced template was cDNA made from the entire isolated RNA. The method was immunoSEQ multiplex PCR; TCRdb's version includes in-frame clones alone and lacks a portion of them. The data hold a few hundred thousand clones, with about a tenth observed a single time. This sequence originates from a man younger than 45 with type 1 diabetes. The source material was naive CD4+ T cells from blood. V gene TRBV5-1 combines with J gene TRBJ2-5, with 8 bases lining up with TRBD2. The CDR3 DNA reads TGCGCCAGCAGCTTTAGCGGGGTCCAAGAGACCCAGTACTTC. Translation gives CASSFSGVQETQYF. The full variable domain, completed using reference TRBV5-1 and TRBJ2-5, is KAGVTQTPRYLIKTRGQQVTLSCSPISGHRSVSWYQQTPGQGLQFLFEYFSETQRNKGNFPGRFSGRQFSNSRSEMNVSTLELGDSALYLCASSFSGVQETQYFGPGTRLLVL.